These 26 T cell receptor beta chains were all obtained from the same sample, sequenced in a study of beta chain features in type 1 diabetes. Since all of the isolated RNA was reverse transcribed, expressed TCRB transcripts were what got sequenced. Only in-frame clones appear in the TCRdb table, and some are missing; sequencing was by immunoSEQ multiplex PCR. The table shows about 340,000 clones, with 7% to 10% occurring only once. Their antigens remain unidentified. Broader study findings: Moderate yet significant TCRB CDR3 shortening was seen in Type 1 diabetes patients in all four CD4+ subsets.

Input material: central memory CD4+ T cells from blood. These receptors were collected from a man younger than 40 with type 1 diabetes.

This rearrangement joins TRBV27 to TRBJ2-2; no definite D call. CDR3 size: 16 residues. Trimming took 1 base from V and 1 from J, leaving 10 bases between them. Germline V gene sequence: CDR1 MNHEY, CDR2 SMNVEV (reference sequence). The CDR3 region is CASSLWYSRNTGELFF. The CDR3 nucleotides are TGTGCCAGCAGTTTATGGTACAGCCGGAACACCGGGGAGCTGTTTTTT.

In its sample, this clone was seen a few times. This chain joins TRBV5-6 and TRBJ2-7; 9 positions agree with TRBD1. After removal of 4 bases from V and 5 bases from J, the junction contained 7 bases not matched to a gene. CDR1 is SGHDT, CDR2 YYEEEE, per germline. This CDR3 has 14 residues. As DNA, the CDR3 is TGTGCCAGCAGCGGAGGGACAGGGCTCGACGAGCAGTACTTC. Its protein is CASSGGTGLDEQYF.

This clone was seen more than once but under ten times. The V gene is TRBV11-2, the J gene TRBJ2-7; 12 bases are a match to TRBD2. This CDR3 contains 16 residues. Germline V gene data show CDR1 as SGHAT and CDR2 as FQNNGV. Trimming at V came to 0 bases and at J to 2 bases, leaving 2 bases not matched to a gene. In DNA form, the CDR3 reads TGTGCCAGCAGCTTAGATCGACTAGCGGGGGCCTACGAGCAGTACTTC. It translates to CASSLDRLAGAYEQYF.

There are a few counts of this clone. The rearrangement joins TRBV5-1 to TRBJ2-7, with TRBD1 identical over 7 bases. V shed 9 bases, J shed 4 bases, and the junction held 10 bases outside the gene matches. Germline V gene lookup returns CDR1 SGHRS and CDR2 YFSETQ. CDR3 size: 13 residues. The CDR3: CATSDRAGYEQYF. The CDR3 DNA reads as TGCGCCACCTCAGACAGGGCCGGATACGAGCAGTACTTC.

Written as DNA, the CDR3 is TGTGCCAGCAGCTTAGAATCTAAGGGGGCGGATGGCTACACCTTC. It yields the protein CASSLESKGADGYTF. The rearrangement uses TRBV7-2 and TRBJ1-2; 7 bases align to TRBD1. Germline-derived CDR1 and CDR2 are SGHTA and FQGNSA. V gave up 1 base and J gave up 6 bases; unmatched junction bases: 8. CDR3 size: 15 residues.

This chain uses TRBV5-1 with TRBJ2-5; TRBD1 matches 7 bases. Germline lookup yields CDR1 SGHRS and CDR2 YFSETQ. The CDR3 spans 15 residues. V shed 4 bases and J 4 bases; nucleotides not matched to a gene: 10. CDR3 loop: CASSMTSGTVETQYF. The DNA of the CDR3 is TGCGCCAGCAGCATGACCTCCGGGACAGTAGAGACCCAGTACTTC.

J is TRBJ1-1 and V is TRBV6-5; D ambiguous. The germline V gene encodes CDR1 MNHEY and CDR2 SVGAGI. CDR3 length equals 13 residues. Trimming removed 5 bases from V and 7 bases from J, with 14 bases in between. The CDR3 coding sequence is TGTGCCAGCAGTGAGGTTAGGAATGATGAAGCTTTCTTT. It codes for CASSEVRNDEAFF.

As concerns this clone: The sample contains more than one DNA sequence encoding this CDR3. CDR3 protein: CASSLGPGQETQYF. The CDR3 DNA sequence: TGTGCCAGCAGCTTAGGTCCCGGACAAGAGACCCAGTACTTC. The chain recombines TRBV7-9 with TRBJ2-5; D remains ambiguous. CDR1 and CDR2 from the germline V gene are SEHNR and FQNEAQ (reference sequence). The CDR3 covers 14 residues. The V end lost 1 base, the J end lost 2 bases, and 8 bases lay between the germline ends.

This clone was seen a few times. The chain couples TRBV10-3 to TRBJ1-5; D is uncertain. V was clipped by 10 bases and J by 0 bases, with 13 bases between them. Germline V gives CDR1 ENHRY, CDR2 SYGVKD. This CDR3 spans 14 amino acids. CDR3 nucleotide sequence: TGTGCCACGTCTCCCGAGTATAGCAATCAGCCCCAGCATTTT. Residues: CATSPEYSNQPQHF.

A few counts support this clone. The V and J genes are TRBV19 and TRBJ1-6; 7 bases match TRBD1. The length of the CDR3 is 14 residues. CDR1 LNHDA and CDR2 SQIVND come from the germline V gene (reference sequence). The junction had 8 bases not matched to a gene; V was cut back by 5 bases and J by 10 bases. The DNA of the CDR3 is TGTGCCAGTAGTCCGACAGGGTTCGGATCACCCCTCCACTTT. It yields the protein CASSPTGFGSPLHF. Full variable domain (rest looked up from reference TRBV19 and TRBJ1-6): DGGITQSPKYLFRKEGQNVTLSCEQNLNHDAMYWYRQDPGQGLRLIYYSQIVNDFQKGDIAEGYSVSREKKESFPLTVTSAQKNPTAFYLCASSPTGFGSPLHFGNGTRLTVT.

This chain links TRBV7-9 with TRBJ2-3; TRBD1 is a possible D gene (6 bases). Germline CDR1 and CDR2: SEHNR and FQNEAQ (reference sequence). V dropped 5 bases and J dropped 6 bases, with 12 bases sitting between them. The CDR3 runs 13 residues. In DNA, the CDR3 is TGTGCCAGCAGCCCTCCAGGGGAGGATACGCAGTATTTT. Its translation is CASSPPGEDTQYF. Looking up the rest from reference TRBV7-9 and TRBJ2-3 gives the full variable domain: DTGVSQNPRHKITKRGQNVTFRCDPISEHNRLYWYRQTLGQGPEFLTYFQNEAQLEKSRLLSDRFSAERPKGSFSTLEIQRTEQGDSAMYLCASSPPGEDTQYFGPGTRLTVL.

This clone was counted ten times or more. This chain connects TRBV13 to TRBJ2-1; 8 nucleotides line up with TRBD1. The CDR3 consists of 16 residues. The germline V gene has CDR1 PRHDT and CDR2 FYEKMQ (reference sequence). V lost 5 bases to trimming and J lost 8 bases; unmatched junction nucleotides: 14. CDR3 nucleotide sequence: TGTGCCAGCAGCCAACGACACGACAGGGGCTTCGATGAGCAGTTCTTC. The encoded protein is CASSQRHDRGFDEQFF.

CDR3 nucleotide sequence: TGTGCCAGCAGCTTAGGATACGATACGCAGTATTTT. Its protein is CASSLGYDTQYF. This rearrangement joins TRBV11-2 to TRBJ2-3; D is ambiguous. The germline V gene encodes CDR1 SGHAT and CDR2 FQNNGV. This CDR3 is built from 12 residues. The V gene lost 1 base and the J gene lost 6 bases, with 5 bases spanning the gap.

This clone was observed at least ten times. The chain is built from TRBV7-9 and TRBJ2-2, with a tentative D call TRBD1 (6 bases). The germline V gene has CDR1 SEHNR and CDR2 FQNEAQ (reference sequence). The V end was cut by 1 base, the J end by 5 bases, with 11 bases between. The CDR3 consists of 15 residues. The CDR3 DNA follows: TGTGCCAGCAGCTTAGAAGGGACAAAGACCGGGGAGCTGTTTTTT. It is translated as CASSLEGTKTGELFF. Together with reference TRBV7-9 and TRBJ2-2, the CDR3 gives the full variable domain: DTGVSQNPRHKITKRGQNVTFRCDPISEHNRLYWYRQTLGQGPEFLTYFQNEAQLEKSRLLSDRFSAERPKGSFSTLEIQRTEQGDSAMYLCASSLEGTKTGELFFGEGSRLTVL.

This clone appeared a few times. The V gene is TRBV9, the J gene TRBJ1-4, with D uncertain. The V and J ends lost 3 bases and 6 bases respectively, with 12 bases between them. Germline values: CDR1 SGDLS, CDR2 YYNGEE. This CDR3 spans 14 amino acids. The CDR3 region is CASSGRTDHEKLFF. CDR3 coding DNA: TGTGCCAGCAGCGGACGAACAGATCATGAAAAACTGTTTTTT.

V gene TRBV29-1 combines with J gene TRBJ2-2, with D possibly matching TRBD1 (5 bases). With 2 bases removed from V and 3 bases from J, the gap between germline ends came to 31 bases. The germline gives CDR1 SQVTM, CDR2 ANQGSEA. The CDR3 runs 21 residues. The chain's CDR3 is CSVEIRAMGLPPFDYTGELFF. The CDR3 DNA reads TGCAGCGTTGAAATTCGGGCCATGGGGCTCCCACCTTTTGATTACACCGGGGAGCTGTTTTTT.

This clone showed up just a few times. The chain has TRBV1 and TRBJ2-7; the table's D call of TRBD2 was not tested on the DNA. TRBV1 is a recognized pseudogene. The CDR3 consists of 14 residues. The CDR3 loop is CTSSLDGGTYEQYF. The CDR3 coding sequence is TGCACCAGCAGCCTGGACGGGGGAACCTACGAGCAGTACTTC.

The rearrangement joins TRBV7-2 to TRBJ1-3; D call uncertain. Germline V CDR1 and CDR2: SGHTA, FQGNSA. The CDR3 has 14 residues. Trimming shortened V by 4 bases and J by 0 bases, and 7 bases separated the two germline ends. The CDR3 is CASSSGISGNTIYF. The CDR3 coding sequence is TGTGCCAGCAGCTCTGGGATCTCTGGAAACACCATATATTTT.

This clone was counted at least ten times. The chain combines TRBV23-1 with TRBJ2-5; D is unresolved. TRBV23-1 is flagged as an ORF with uncertain function. CDR3 length: 12 residues. V shed 4 bases and J shed 5 bases, with 8 bases lying between them. DNA of the CDR3: TGCGCCAGCAGTCCTCATCGGGAGACCCAGTACTTC. This gives the protein CASSPHRETQYF.

The rearrangement joins TRBV11-3 to TRBJ2-5; the match to TRBD2 covers 7 bases. The ends lost 5 bases at V and 5 bases at J; junction bases unmatched: 8. The CDR3 has 14 residues. Germline lookup yields CDR1 SGHNT and CDR2 YENEEA. The DNA for the CDR3 is TGTGCCAGCAGCCCCGGGGGGAGCCCCGAGACCCAGTACTTC. Its protein product is CASSPGGSPETQYF.

This chain joins TRBV7-9 and TRBJ1-4; 7 nucleotides align to TRBD1. V shed 2 bases and J 4 bases; nucleotides not matched to a gene: 4. The CDR3 has 15 amino acids. Germline loops: CDR1 SEHNR, CDR2 FQNEAQ (reference sequence). CDR3 sequence: CASSLNGQVNEKLFF. The CDR3 DNA reads TGTGCCAGCAGCTTAAATGGACAGGTTAATGAAAAACTGTTTTTT.

A single count supports this clone. The V and J genes are TRBV5-1 and TRBJ1-6; no reliable D call. CDR1 is SGHRS, CDR2 YFSETQ, per germline. The length of the CDR3 is 14 residues. Trimming took 0 bases from V and 0 from J, leaving 1 base between them. The CDR3 coding sequence is TGCGCCAGCAGCTTGGACTCCTATAATTCACCCCTCCACTTT. Encoded protein: CASSLDSYNSPLHF.

The sample holds a few counts of this clone. CDR3 bases: TGTGCCAGCAGCTTAGTAGGGGGATCCTATGGCTACACCTTC. Encoded protein: CASSLVGGSYGYTF. This chain joins TRBV7-9 and TRBJ1-2; perhaps TRBD1 as D (6 bases). V was clipped by 1 base and J by 4 bases, with 10 bases between them. The CDR3 contains 14 residues. Per the germline V gene, CDR1 is SEHNR and CDR2 is FQNEAQ (reference sequence).

In its sample, this clone was seen a few times. The CDR3 region is CASTPDSSRAFF. The CDR3 bases are TGTGCCAGCACCCCAGACTCCTCAAGGGCTTTCTTT. This sequence joins TRBV7-2 and TRBJ1-1; D remains ambiguous. The germline CDR1 and CDR2 sequences are SGHTA and FQGNSA. The ends were cut back, 7 bases at V and 11 bases at J, with 17 bases in the middle. This CDR3 is 12 amino acids long.

This clone was seen a few times. This sample includes further DNA sequences coding for the same CDR3. This CDR3 is CASSPGPDTQYF. DNA of the CDR3: TGCGCCAGCTCACCCGGCCCAGATACGCAGTATTTT. The chain is built from TRBV10-2 and TRBJ2-3; D is ambiguous. The CDR3 covers 12 residues. The ends were cut back, 8 bases at V and 4 bases at J, with 10 bases in the middle. Per germline, CDR1 WSHSY and CDR2 SAAADI.

The rearrangement links TRBV10-1 to TRBJ1-6; D is possibly TRBD1 (5 bases). Germline loops: CDR1 WNHNN, CDR2 SYGVQD (reference sequence). The V and J ends lost 4 bases and 8 bases respectively, with 9 bases between them. The CDR3 covers 13 residues. CDR3 amino acids: CASSARGDSPLHF. In DNA form, the CDR3 reads TGCGCCAGCAGTGCAAGAGGGGATTCACCCCTCCACTTT.